This TCR beta chain was recorded in a study of blood T cell repertoires in COVID-19. This CDR3 has 14 amino acids. Between the trimmed V and J ends, which lost 1 base and 4 bases, there was a span of 11 bases. CDR1 and CDR2 (germline): SGHTA, FQGNSA. Assay used: immunoSEQ multiplex PCR; TCRdb lists only in-frame clones, some missing. The repertoire has approximately 140,000 clones, 65% to 90% of them found once; the top ten carry roughly 3.4%. The sequencing sample was made of peripheral blood. This clonotype originated in a man between 65 and 85 years old with acute or convalescent COVID-19. This chain uses TRBV7-2 with TRBJ2-7; a weak D match, TRBD2 (5 bases). CDR3 DNA: TGTGCCAGCAGCTTAGTGGCTAGCAGGTACGAGCAGTACTTC. Its protein product is CASSLVASRYEQYF.